This T cell receptor (beta chain) originates from a study of blood T cell repertoires in COVID-19. Study at large: Samples came from the United States, Italy and Spain, spanning acute and convalescent COVID-19. PBMCs, B-cell-depleted T cells, or T cells were the source of the cDNA or gDNA that made up the material.

Germline CDR1 is LNHNV and CDR2 is YYDKDF (reference sequence). CDR3 length equals 12 residues. Trimming took off 2 bases at V and 15 bases at J, with 13 bases between the two ends. In the source study's methods: Estimation of nucleated cell counts was performed using reference gene primer amplification. The protocol was immunoSEQ multiplex PCR, while the TCRdb copy is restricted to in-frame clones and leaves out a portion. That table is the source of V, J and clone size, and D and trimming were worked out from the DNA. The data show about 89,000 clones, with roughly 78% seen just once and about 19% held by the top ten. In its sample, this clone was seen a few times.

The sample was peripheral blood. The TCR was taken from an elderly woman with acute or convalescent COVID-19. The V gene is TRBV15, the J gene TRBJ2-2, with D perhaps TRBD2 (6 bases). CDR3 loop: CATSRPGLAVFF. The CDR3 DNA reads as TGTGCCACCAGCAGACCGGGACTCGCGGTGTTTTTT.